This entry lists 9 T cell receptor beta chains sequenced from one sample in a study. TCRdb recomputed calls from the 5' RACE reads with MiXCR, one row per CDR3 protein. The sample has 500 or so distinct CDR3 sequences; about a fifth are singletons. Input material: central memory T cells from blood PBMCs. Subset specified: central memory CD4+ T cells. The origin of the receptors is a female donor with HIV.

As regards this clonotype: An end of the junction does not agree with germline; a read error may underlie this. The chain has TRBV15 and TRBJ1-2, with 7 bases identical to TRBD1. Germline loops: CDR1 LNHNV, CDR2 YYDKDF (reference sequence). CDR3 length: 13 residues. This chain's CDR3 is CATRRGGLYGYTF. For the CDR3, the DNA is TGTGCCACCAGGAGAGGGGGCCTCTATGGCTACACCTTC. Using reference TRBV15 and TRBJ1-2 for the parts outside the CDR3, the full variable domain is DAMVIQNPRYQVTQFGKPVTLSCSQTLNHNVMYWYQQKSSQAPKLLFHYYDKDFNNEADTPDNFQSRRPNTSFCFLDIRSPGLGDTAMYLCATRRGGLYGYTFGSGTRLTVV.

This clonotype was seen only once. The gene calls are TRBV15 and TRBJ1-4, with D possibly matching TRBD1 (5 bases). V shed 5 bases and J shed 8 bases, with 12 bases lying between them. The CDR3 extends over 13 amino acids. Germline CDR1 is LNHNV and CDR2 is YYDKDF (reference sequence). In nucleotides, the CDR3 is TGTGCCACCAGCTTACGACGGGGGGAAAAACTGTTTTTT. It yields the protein CATSLRRGEKLFF.

J is TRBJ2-2 and V is TRBV5-4, with D unresolved. Germline CDR1 and CDR2: SGHNT and YYREEE (reference sequence). Trimming took off 0 bases at V and 5 bases at J, with 8 bases between the two ends. The CDR3 is made up of 14 amino acids. The CDR3 here is CASSLADGTGELFF. The CDR3 nucleotides read TGTGCCAGCAGCTTGGCCGATGGTACCGGGGAGCTGTTTTTT.

The rearrangement joins TRBV5-1 to TRBJ2-2; D is perhaps TRBD1 or TRBD2 (5 bases each). CDR3 length: 15 amino acids. Germline V gene lookup returns CDR1 SGHRS and CDR2 YFSETQ. V was cut by 5 bases and J by 5 bases, with 16 bases left in between. The CDR3 reads CASSIQGEGTGELFF. The CDR3, as DNA: TGCGCCAGCAGTATCCAGGGTGAGGGAACCGGGGAGCTGTTTTTT.

V and J are TRBV7-2 and TRBJ1-6; D gene ambiguous. CDR1 and CDR2 (germline): SGHTA, FQGNSA. V shed 2 bases and J shed 9 bases, with 5 bases lying between them. The CDR3 is 12 amino acids. CDR3 sequence (DNA): TGTGCCAGCAGCTTATCGGTTTCACCCCTCCACTTT. Translated, it gives CASSLSVSPLHF.

The rearrangement joins TRBV11-3 to TRBJ2-2, with no clear D. The CDR3 is 15 residues long. Germline assignment: CDR1 SGHNT and CDR2 YENEEA. The V and J ends lost 4 bases and 2 bases respectively, with 11 bases between them. This CDR3 reads CASSSSRANTGELFF. As DNA, the CDR3 is TGTGCCAGCAGCTCCAGTAGGGCAAACACCGGGGAGCTGTTTTTT.

There are a few counts of this clonotype. This chain joins TRBV14 and TRBJ1-1; D might be TRBD1 (6 bases). The germline gives CDR1 SGHDN, CDR2 FVKESK. This CDR3 comprises 13 residues. V dropped 7 bases and J dropped 1 base, with 10 bases sitting between them. The CDR3 coding sequence is TGTGCCAGCACTCTCAGGGGGAACACTGAAGCTTTCTTT. This gives the protein CASTLRGNTEAFF.

The chain uses TRBV30 and TRBJ2-2; perhaps TRBD2 as D (6 bases). The CDR3 covers 15 residues. Germline V gene data show CDR1 as GTSNPN and CDR2 as SVGIG (reference sequence). Between the trimmed V and J ends, which lost 2 bases and 0 bases, there was a span of 10 bases. The CDR3 protein is CAWSPGLTNTGELFF. DNA for the CDR3: TGTGCCTGGAGTCCGGGACTCACGAACACCGGGGAGCTGTTTTTT.

This clonotype has only one observation. The V gene is TRBV11-1, the J gene TRBJ1-6, with D tentatively TRBD1 (5 bases). The V and J ends lost 6 bases and 14 bases respectively, with 11 bases between them. The CDR3 totals 11 residues. The germline V gene encodes CDR1 SGHAT and CDR2 FQDESV (reference sequence). The CDR3 coding sequence is TGTGCCAGCAGTCACGGACAAACCCTCCACTTT. Amino acid sequence: CASSHGQTLHF.